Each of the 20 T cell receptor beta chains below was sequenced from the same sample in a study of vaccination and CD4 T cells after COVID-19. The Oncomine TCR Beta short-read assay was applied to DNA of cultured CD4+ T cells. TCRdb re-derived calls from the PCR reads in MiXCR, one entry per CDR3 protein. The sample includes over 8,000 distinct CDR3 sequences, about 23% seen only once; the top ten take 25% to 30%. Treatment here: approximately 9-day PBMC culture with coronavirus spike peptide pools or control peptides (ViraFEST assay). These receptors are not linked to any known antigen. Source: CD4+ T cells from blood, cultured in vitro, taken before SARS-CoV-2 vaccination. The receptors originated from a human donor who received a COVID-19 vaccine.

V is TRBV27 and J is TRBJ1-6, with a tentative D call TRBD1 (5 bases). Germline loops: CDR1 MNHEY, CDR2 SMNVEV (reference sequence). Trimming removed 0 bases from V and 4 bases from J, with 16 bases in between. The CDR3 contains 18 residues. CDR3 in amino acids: CASSLSVGGSRYNSPLHF. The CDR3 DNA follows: TGTGCCAGCAGTTTATCTGTGGGGGGGTCTAGGTATAATTCACCCCTCCACTTT.

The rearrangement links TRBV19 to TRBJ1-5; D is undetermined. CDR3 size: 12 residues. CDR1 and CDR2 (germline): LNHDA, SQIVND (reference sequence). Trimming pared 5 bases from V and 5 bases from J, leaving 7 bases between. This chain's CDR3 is CASSAHYQPQHF. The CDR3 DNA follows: TGTGCCAGTAGTGCGCATTATCAGCCCCAGCATTTT.

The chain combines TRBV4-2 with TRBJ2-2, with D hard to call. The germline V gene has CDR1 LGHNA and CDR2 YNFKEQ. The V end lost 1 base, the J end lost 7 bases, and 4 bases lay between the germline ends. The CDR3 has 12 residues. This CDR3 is CASSQVGGELFF. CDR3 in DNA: TGTGCCAGCAGCCAAGTGGGCGGGGAGCTGTTTTTT.

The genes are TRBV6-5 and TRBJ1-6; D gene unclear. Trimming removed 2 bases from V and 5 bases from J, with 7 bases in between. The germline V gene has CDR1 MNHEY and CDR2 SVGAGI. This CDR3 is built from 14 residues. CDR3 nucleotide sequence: TGTGCCAGCAGTTACAGAGGAAATAATTCACCCCTCCACTTT. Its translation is CASSYRGNNSPLHF.

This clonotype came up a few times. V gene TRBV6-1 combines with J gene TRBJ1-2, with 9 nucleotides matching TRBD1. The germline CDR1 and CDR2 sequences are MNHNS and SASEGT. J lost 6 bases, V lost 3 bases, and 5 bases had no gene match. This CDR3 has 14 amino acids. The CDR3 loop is CASSDWTGENGYTF. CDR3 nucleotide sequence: TGTGCCAGCAGTGACTGGACAGGGGAAAATGGCTACACCTTC.

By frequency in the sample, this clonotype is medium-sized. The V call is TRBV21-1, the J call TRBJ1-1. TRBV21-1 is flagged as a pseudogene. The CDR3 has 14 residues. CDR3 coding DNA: TGTGCCAGCAGCAAAGAGCCAGAGAACACTGAAGCTTTCTTT. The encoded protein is CASSKEPENTEAFF.

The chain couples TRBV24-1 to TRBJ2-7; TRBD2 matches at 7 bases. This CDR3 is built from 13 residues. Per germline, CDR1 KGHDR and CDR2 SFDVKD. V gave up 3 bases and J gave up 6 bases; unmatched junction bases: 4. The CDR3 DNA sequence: TGTGCCACCAGTGATGGTGGGAGGGCCGAGCAGTACTTC. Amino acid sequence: CATSDGGRAEQYF.

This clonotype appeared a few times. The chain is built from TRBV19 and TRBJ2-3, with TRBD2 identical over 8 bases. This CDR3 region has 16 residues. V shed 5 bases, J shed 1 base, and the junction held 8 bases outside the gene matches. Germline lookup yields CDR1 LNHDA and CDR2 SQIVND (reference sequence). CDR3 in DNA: TGTGCCAGTAGTTCGCATAGCGGGGTCGGCACAGATACGCAGTATTTT. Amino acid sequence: CASSSHSGVGTDTQYF.

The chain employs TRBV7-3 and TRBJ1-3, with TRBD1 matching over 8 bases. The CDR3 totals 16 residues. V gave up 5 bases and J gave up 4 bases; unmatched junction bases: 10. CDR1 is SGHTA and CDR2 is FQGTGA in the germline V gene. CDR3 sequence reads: CASSLHRQGQGNTIYF. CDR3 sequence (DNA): TGTGCCAGCAGCCTACATAGACAGGGGCAAGGAAACACCATATATTTT. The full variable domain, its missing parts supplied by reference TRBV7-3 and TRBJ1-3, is GAGVSQTPSNKVTEKGKYVELRCDPISGHTALYWYRQSLGQGPEFLIYFQGTGAADDSGLPNDRFFAVRPEGSVSTLKIQRTERGDSAVYLCASSLHRQGQGNTIYFGEGSWLTVV.

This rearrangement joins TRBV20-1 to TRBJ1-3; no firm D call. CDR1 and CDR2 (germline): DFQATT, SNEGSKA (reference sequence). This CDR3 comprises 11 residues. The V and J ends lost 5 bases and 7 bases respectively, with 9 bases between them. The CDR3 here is CSAPSRNTIYF. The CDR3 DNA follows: TGCAGTGCTCCAAGCAGGAACACCATATATTTT.

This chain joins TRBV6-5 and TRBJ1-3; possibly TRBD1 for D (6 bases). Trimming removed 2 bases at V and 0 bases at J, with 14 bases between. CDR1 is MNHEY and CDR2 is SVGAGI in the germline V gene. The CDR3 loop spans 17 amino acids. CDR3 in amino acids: CASSYNGQLRSGNTIYF. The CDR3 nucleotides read TGTGCCAGCAGTTACAACGGACAGCTTCGCTCTGGAAACACCATATATTTT.

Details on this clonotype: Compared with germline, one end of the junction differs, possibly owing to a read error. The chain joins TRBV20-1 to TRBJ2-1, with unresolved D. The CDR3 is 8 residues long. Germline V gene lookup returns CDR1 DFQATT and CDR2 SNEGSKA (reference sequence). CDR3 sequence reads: CSARGPIF. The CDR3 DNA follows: TGCAGTGCTAGAGGCCCCATCTTC.

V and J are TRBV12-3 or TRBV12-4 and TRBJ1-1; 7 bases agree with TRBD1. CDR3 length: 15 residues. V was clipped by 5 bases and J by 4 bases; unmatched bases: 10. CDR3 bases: TGTGCCAGCAGTCCAACCAGCTCAGGGGGCACTGAAGCTTTCTTT. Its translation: CASSPTSSGGTEAFF.

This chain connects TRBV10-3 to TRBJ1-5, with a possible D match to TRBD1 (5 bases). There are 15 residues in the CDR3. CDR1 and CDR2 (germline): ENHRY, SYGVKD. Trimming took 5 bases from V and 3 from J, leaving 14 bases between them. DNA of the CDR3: TGTGCCATCAGTAATACGGGGGATTTCAATCAGCCCCAGCATTTT. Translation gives CAISNTGDFNQPQHF.

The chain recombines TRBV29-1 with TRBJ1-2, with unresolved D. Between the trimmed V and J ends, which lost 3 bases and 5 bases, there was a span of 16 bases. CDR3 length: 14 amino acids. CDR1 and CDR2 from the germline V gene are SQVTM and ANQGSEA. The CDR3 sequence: CSVEKDRVFYGYTF. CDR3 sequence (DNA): TGCAGCGTTGAGAAGGATCGCGTATTTTATGGCTACACCTTC.

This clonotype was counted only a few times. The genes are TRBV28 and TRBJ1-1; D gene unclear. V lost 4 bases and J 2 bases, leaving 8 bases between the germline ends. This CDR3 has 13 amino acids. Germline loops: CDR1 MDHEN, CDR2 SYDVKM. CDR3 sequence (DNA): TGTGCCAGCAGTTCCCGATTAAACACTGAAGCTTTCTTT. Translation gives CASSSRLNTEAFF.

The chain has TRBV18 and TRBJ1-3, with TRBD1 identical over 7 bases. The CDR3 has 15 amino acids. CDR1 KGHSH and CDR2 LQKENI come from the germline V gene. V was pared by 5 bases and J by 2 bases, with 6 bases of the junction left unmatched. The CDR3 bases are TGTGCCAGCTCAACCACAGGGGACCCTGGAAACACCATATATTTT. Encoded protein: CASSTTGDPGNTIYF.

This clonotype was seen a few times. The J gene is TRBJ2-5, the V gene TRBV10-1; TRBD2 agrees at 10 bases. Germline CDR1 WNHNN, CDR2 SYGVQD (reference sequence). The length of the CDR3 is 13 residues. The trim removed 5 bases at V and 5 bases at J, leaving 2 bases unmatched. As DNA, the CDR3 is TGCGCCAGCAGTTATAGCGGGGGGGAGACCCAGTACTTC. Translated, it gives CASSYSGGETQYF.

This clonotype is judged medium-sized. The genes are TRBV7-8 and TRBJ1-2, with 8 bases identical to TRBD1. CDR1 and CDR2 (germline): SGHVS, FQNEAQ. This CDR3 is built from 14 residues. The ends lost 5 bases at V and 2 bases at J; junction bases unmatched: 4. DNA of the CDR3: TGTGCCAGCAGCCCGCGGACAGGGAACTATGGCTACACCTTC. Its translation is CASSPRTGNYGYTF.

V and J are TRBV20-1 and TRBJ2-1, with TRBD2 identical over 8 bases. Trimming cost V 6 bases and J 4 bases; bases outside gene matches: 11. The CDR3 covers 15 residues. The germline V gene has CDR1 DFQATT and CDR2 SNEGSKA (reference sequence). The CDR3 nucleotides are TGCAGTGCAGAAGGACCGGGGGGGGGTTACAATGAGCAGTTCTTC. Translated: CSAEGPGGGYNEQFF.